The 6 T cell receptor beta chains in this list originate from one sample, sequenced in a study of T cell repertoires in cytomegalovirus infection. TCRdb re-analysed the reads in MiXCR, keeping a single row per CDR3 protein. This table has 65,000 to 90,000 distinct CDR3 sequences, 3% to 4.5% appearing once. Specimen: PBMCs. These receptors were taken from a human donor in good health (CMV status not recorded). Some clones in this sample may be carry-over from other donors' samples.

This clonotype came up many times. This chain connects TRBV7-2 to TRBJ2-2; 10 nucleotides align to TRBD2. The CDR3 consists of 18 residues. V lost 2 bases and J lost 2; bases outside the gene matches: 8. Germline CDR1 is SGHTA and CDR2 is FQGNSA. Written as DNA, the CDR3 is TGTGCCAGCAGCTTAAGATCTAGCGGGGGAGTTAACACCGGGGAGCTGTTTTTT. Protein product: CASSLRSSGGVNTGELFF. Supplemented by reference TRBV7-2 and TRBJ2-2, the full variable domain reads GAGVSQSPSNKVTEKGKDVELRCDPISGHTALYWYRQSLGQGLEFLIYFQGNSAPDKSGLPSDRFSAERTGGSVSTLTIQRTQQEDSAVYLCASSLRSSGGVNTGELFFGEGSRLTVL.

This clonotype was seen repeatedly, ten times or more. The gene calls are TRBV7-2 and TRBJ1-5; D possibly corresponds to TRBD1 (6 bases). CDR3 length: 15 residues. Germline V gene sequence: CDR1 SGHTA, CDR2 FQGNSA. V gave up 1 base and J gave up 4 bases, with 11 bases separating them. Written as DNA, the CDR3 is TGTGCCAGCAGCTTAGAGGCGGGGGCGAATCAGCCCCAGCATTTT. Amino acid sequence: CASSLEAGANQPQHF.

This clonotype has a count of ten or more. The genes are TRBV19 and TRBJ1-4; D remains unclear. CDR1 is LNHDA, CDR2 SQIVND, per germline (reference sequence). Trimming took off 7 bases at V and 0 bases at J, with 9 bases between the two ends. This CDR3 has 14 amino acids. The CDR3: CASKPLATNEKLFF. CDR3 DNA sequence: TGTGCCAGTAAGCCCCTTGCAACTAATGAAAAACTGTTTTTT.

The table lists this clonotype with many counts. The chain is built from TRBV20-1 and TRBJ2-7; maybe TRBD1 (5 bases). The CDR3 is 14 residues long. V lost 6 bases and J lost 0, with 15 bases in between. From germline, CDR1 is DFQATT and CDR2 SNEGSKA (reference sequence). CDR3 region: CSATGVGASYEQYF. Here the CDR3 DNA reads TGCAGTGCCACGGGTGTTGGGGCCTCCTACGAGCAGTACTTC.

This clonotype is judged medium-sized (0.01 to 0.1%). CDR3 nucleotides: TGTGCCAGCAGCTGGAGAGCGGGAGTGGCAGATACGCAGTATTTT. This encodes CASSWRAGVADTQYF. The rearrangement joins TRBV7-2 to TRBJ2-3; TRBD2 matches at 8 bases. This CDR3 contains 15 residues. Germline CDR1 and CDR2: SGHTA and FQGNSA. Losses at the gene ends were 4 bases for V and 4 bases for J; bases not matched to a gene: 7.

The sample holds many counts of this clonotype. The chain links TRBV5-4 to TRBJ2-2, with D hard to call. In germline, CDR1 is SGHNT, CDR2 YYREEE (reference sequence). V gave up 2 bases and J gave up 6 bases, with 5 bases separating them. There are 12 residues in the CDR3. This chain's CDR3 is CASSFEAGELFF. Here the CDR3 DNA reads TGTGCCAGCAGCTTTGAGGCCGGGGAGCTGTTTTTT.